The 18 T cell receptor beta chains below were found in one sample sequenced in a study of OX40 agonist ivuxolimab in advanced cancers. TCRdb's copy holds only in-frame clones and misses some; the assay was immunoSEQ multiplex PCR. The sample holds tens of thousands of clones; under 80% are singletons and the top ten take around 5%. The starting material was CD4+ or CD8+ T cells sorted from blood, obtained in a trial of the OX40 agonist ivuxolimab. Receptors were obtained from an adult with an advanced solid tumor such as melanoma, head and neck, liver or kidney cancer.

The V call is TRBV25-1, the J call TRBJ2-1, with 9 positions matching TRBD2. CDR1 is MGHDK and CDR2 is SYGVNS in the germline V gene. This CDR3 region has 15 residues. Trimming at V came to 1 base and at J to 8 bases, leaving 6 bases not matched to a gene. As DNA, the CDR3 is TGTGCCAGCAGTGAATCTCGCGGGAGGGCCGATGAGCAGTTCTTC. This encodes CASSESRGRADEQFF.

The V call is TRBV7-2, the J call TRBJ1-1; weak D call: TRBD1 (5 bases). Trimming pared 1 base from V and 0 bases from J, leaving 9 bases between. This CDR3 is 15 amino acids long. Germline loops: CDR1 SGHTA, CDR2 FQGNSA. CDR3 protein: CASSLVAGMNTEAFF. The CDR3 DNA reads TGTGCCAGCAGCTTAGTGGCAGGGATGAACACTGAAGCTTTCTTT.

The J gene is TRBJ2-1, the V gene TRBV7-9; no clear D. V was cut by 3 bases and J by 15 bases, with 12 bases left in between. The V gene's germline CDR1 is SEHNR and CDR2 FQNEAQ (reference sequence). The CDR3 is 11 amino acids. The CDR3 nucleotides are TGTGCCAGCAGCTTTCCAGGCGTACCGTTCTTC. Protein: CASSFPGVPFF.

The rearrangement links TRBV5-6 to TRBJ1-4; D gene ambiguous. This CDR3 spans 16 amino acids. Per the germline V gene, CDR1 is SGHDT and CDR2 is YYEEEE. V lost 1 base to trimming and J lost 6 bases, with 16 bases between them. The DNA of the CDR3 is TGTGCCAGCAGCTTGTTTCTGGTCAGGAAAGATGAAAAACTGTTTTTT. It yields the protein CASSLFLVRKDEKLFF.

The V call is TRBV10-2, the J call TRBJ2-4; D possibly corresponds to TRBD1 (5 bases). Germline V gene data show CDR1 as WSHSY and CDR2 as SAAADI. The germline V and J ends were trimmed by 3 bases and 3 bases, with 12 bases remaining between them. This CDR3 spans 15 amino acids. The CDR3 DNA reads TGCGCCAGCAGTGACAGGGCTGGAGACAAAAACATTCAGTACTTC. This encodes CASSDRAGDKNIQYF.

This chain connects TRBV28 to TRBJ1-2, with D perhaps TRBD1 (6 bases). The germline gives CDR1 MDHEN, CDR2 SYDVKM. The CDR3 consists of 13 residues. V lost 5 bases, J lost 7 bases, and 14 bases lay in between. CDR3: CASSVPQGTGYTF. The CDR3 coding sequence is TGTGCCAGCAGTGTTCCACAGGGTACTGGCTACACCTTC.

The rearrangement links TRBV14 to TRBJ2-7; 7 nucleotides agree with TRBD1. The trim removed 3 bases at V and 0 bases at J, leaving 2 bases unmatched. CDR3 length: 14 residues. The V gene's germline CDR1 is SGHDN and CDR2 FVKESK. The CDR3 coding sequence is TGTGCCAGCAGCCACCGACAGGGCTCCTACGAGCAGTACTTC. Protein: CASSHRQGSYEQYF.

CDR3 region: CAAQGAMYTEAFF. The CDR3 DNA sequence: TGTGCCGCACAGGGGGCGATGTACACTGAAGCTTTCTTT. The gene calls are TRBV10-3 and TRBJ1-1; TRBD1 matches 9 bases. The CDR3 has 13 residues. V shed 11 bases, J shed 3 bases, and the junction held 7 bases outside the gene matches. The germline V gene encodes CDR1 ENHRY and CDR2 SYGVKD.

This clone was seen a handful of times. CDR3 amino acids: CATRSGGLGGYGYTF. CDR3 coding DNA: TGCGCCACCAGATCAGGGGGCCTCGGGGGCTATGGCTACACCTTC. The chain joins TRBV10-2 to TRBJ1-2; 8 bases are shared with TRBD1. With V trimmed by 10 bases and J by 4 bases, 14 bases remained unmatched. The germline V gene encodes CDR1 WSHSY and CDR2 SAAADI. The CDR3 contains 15 residues.

The J gene is TRBJ2-3, the V gene TRBV2; 8 bases are a match to TRBD1. This CDR3 is 16 amino acids long. Trimming at V came to 1 base and at J to 2 bases, leaving 5 bases not matched to a gene. CDR1 and CDR2 from the germline V gene are SNHLY and FYNNEI. The CDR3 region has the DNA TGTGCCAGCAGTGAAGGGCGACAGGGGTACACAGATACGCAGTATTTT. Translated, it gives CASSEGRQGYTDTQYF.

The rearrangement joins TRBV27 to TRBJ2-7; the D gene could be TRBD1 or TRBD2 (5 bases each). The CDR3 has 16 amino acids. The germline V gene encodes CDR1 MNHEY and CDR2 SMNVEV (reference sequence). The V end was cut by 5 bases, the J end by 5 bases, with 22 bases between. The CDR3 region is CASSTFMRARGNEQYF. The CDR3 DNA sequence: TGTGCCAGCAGTACTTTCATGAGGGCAAGGGGTAACGAGCAGTACTTC.

The rearrangement links TRBV6-6 to TRBJ2-7, with a possible D match to TRBD2 (6 bases). Germline V gives CDR1 MNHNY, CDR2 SVGAGI (reference sequence). Trimming cost V 4 bases and J 2 bases, with 12 bases left between them. This CDR3 is 14 amino acids long. The CDR3 loop is CASSFRRGTYEQYF. In nucleotides, the CDR3 is TGTGCCAGCAGTTTCCGGCGGGGCACCTACGAGCAGTACTTC.

The chain couples TRBV19 to TRBJ1-2, with D uncertain. V was cut by 7 bases and J by 5 bases, with 14 bases left in between. The germline gives CDR1 LNHDA, CDR2 SQIVND (reference sequence). The CDR3 contains 13 residues. DNA of the CDR3: TGTGCCAGTAACCCGGCGGGGTTGTATGGCTACACCTTC. This gives the protein CASNPAGLYGYTF.

The chain combines TRBV10-3 with TRBJ2-1, with 8 bases lining up with TRBD2. The CDR3 runs 15 residues. The V and J ends lost 4 bases and 0 bases, in that order; junction bases with no gene match: 2. CDR1 is ENHRY, CDR2 SYGVKD, per germline. The CDR3 DNA is TGTGCCATCAGTGCGGGGGGGAGCTCCTACAATGAGCAGTTCTTC. Protein product: CAISAGGSSYNEQFF.

This rearrangement joins TRBV7-2 to TRBJ2-2; 8 bases agree with TRBD1. Germline CDR1 and CDR2: SGHTA and FQGNSA. CDR3 length: 17 residues. V shed 5 bases, J shed 5 bases, and the junction held 13 bases outside the gene matches. DNA of the CDR3: TGTGCCAGCAGCACCCAGGGGGCGGGAATATCGACCGGGGAGCTGTTTTTT. It is translated as CASSTQGAGISTGELFF. The whole variable domain, filled in from reference TRBV7-2 and TRBJ2-2, reads GAGVSQSPSNKVTEKGKDVELRCDPISGHTALYWYRQSLGQGLEFLIYFQGNSAPDKSGLPSDRFSAERTGGSVSTLTIQRTQQEDSAVYLCASSTQGAGISTGELFFGEGSRLTVL.

In this sample, this clone turned up once. The rearrangement joins TRBV5-1 to TRBJ2-7; 7 nucleotides agree with TRBD2. This CDR3 region has 15 residues. The germline V gene encodes CDR1 SGHRS and CDR2 YFSETQ. The V and J ends lost 2 bases and 7 bases, in that order; junction bases with no gene match: 12. The CDR3 sequence: CASSLLQSAGREQYF. For the CDR3, the DNA is TGCGCCAGCAGCTTACTACAGTCCGCCGGGAGGGAGCAGTACTTC.

V is TRBV19 and J is TRBJ2-3; D unclear. V was cut by 4 bases and J by 8 bases, with 13 bases left in between. In germline, CDR1 is LNHDA, CDR2 SQIVND (reference sequence). The CDR3 runs 13 residues. CDR3 DNA: TGTGCCAGTAGTACTCAGACCTCCGGTACGCAGTATTTT. Amino acid sequence: CASSTQTSGTQYF.

This chain uses TRBV30 with TRBJ1-2; 9 nucleotides agree with TRBD1. CDR1 is GTSNPN and CDR2 is SVGIG in the germline V gene (reference sequence). With 4 bases clipped from V and 7 bases from J, the junction kept 13 bases outside the gene matches. CDR3 size: 15 residues. CDR3 residues: CAWMRDRASSFGYTF. In nucleotides, the CDR3 is TGTGCCTGGATGAGGGACAGGGCCTCCAGTTTTGGCTACACCTTC. The whole variable domain, filled in from reference TRBV30 and TRBJ1-2, reads SQTIHQWPATLVQPVGSPLSLECTVEGTSNPNLYWYRQAAGRGLQLLFYSVGIGQISSEVPQNLSASRPQDRQFILSSKKLLLSDSGFYLCAWMRDRASSFGYTFGSGTRLTVV.